The entry that follows covers one T cell receptor (beta chain) sequence. Its antigen is unidentified. The CDR3 consists of 12 residues. Germline V gene lookup returns CDR1 MNHEY and CDR2 SVGEGT. Deletions cut 6 bases from V and 3 bases from J, with 6 bases between. These data come from a study of early T cells in non-severe SARS-CoV-2 infection. As for the study in general: Whole-blood bulk RNA, unsorted, was sequenced, and chains were unpaired. Findings of the study overall: Anti-spike CD8 responses were favored by VDJdb matching, which missed private and CD4 specificities.

Each cDNA molecule carried a unique molecular identifier. TCRdb reanalysed the 5' RACE reads using MiXCR and keeps one entry per CDR3 protein. The sample has approximately 80,000 distinct CDR3 sequences; approximately 10% are singletons. This chain connects TRBV6-2 or TRBV6-3 to TRBJ1-5; D gene unclear. The clonotype was recovered from an adult who was a healthcare worker with PCR-confirmed SARS-CoV-2 infection or an uninfected control (not recorded which). The sample was whole blood, taken at baseline. CDR3 sequence: CASRPPNQPQHF. CDR3 nucleotides: TGTGCCAGCAGGCCTCCCAATCAGCCCCAGCATTTT.